A selection of T cell receptor beta chains follows, all from one sample in a study of CD8+ T cells in alopecia areata. Sequenced by immunoSEQ multiplex PCR; TCRdb stores in-frame clones only, minus some. The sample lists around 120,000 clones, 35% to 40% occurring once. The sample consisted of CD4+ T cells sorted from blood. The receptors come from a human donor with alopecia areata. Each CDR3 is given with its conserved first and last residue. A D gene is named only where the DNA matches it firmly. Part of the rows lack a size; the others show once, few, many or a class for expanded clones.

>TRBD1|TRBV28|TRBJ2-7|.
TGTGCCAGCAGTTTAATCGGGACAGGGGCCCCCTACGAGCAGTACTTC
CASSLIGTGAPYEQYF
>TRBD1|TRBV29-1|TRBJ2-7|few
TGCAGCGTTGAAAGACAGGGCTCCTACGAGCAGTACTTC
CSVERQGSYEQYF
>.|TRBV29-1|TRBJ1-1|few
TGCAGCGTTGAAGGGGTCGCGGGGGCGAACACTGAAGCTTTCTTT
CSVEGVAGANTEAFF
>TRBD1|TRBV5-1|TRBJ2-7|.
TGCGCCAGCAGCTACGGACAGGTCTACGAGCAGTACTTC
CASSYGQVYEQYF
>.|TRBV28|TRBJ2-1|.
TGTGCCAGCAGTTTCCGATCCGAGCAGTTCTTC
CASSFRSEQFF
>.|TRBV29-1|TRBJ2-3|few
TGCAGCGTAGGGACTCGGTACACAGATACGCAGTATTTT
CSVGTRYTDTQYF
>.|TRBV9|TRBJ2-4|few
TGTGCCAGCAGCCCCTCCGGGCCAGAAAACATTCAGTACTTC
CASSPSGPENIQYF
>TRBD1|TRBV5-4|TRBJ2-5|few
TGTGCCAGCAGCGTACAGGGGTCGGTTGAGACCCAGTACTTC
CASSVQGSVETQYF
>TRBD1|TRBV2|TRBJ2-7|few
TGTGCCAGCAGAAGGACAGGGGTTGCCTACGAGCAGTACTTC
CASRRTGVAYEQYF
>.|TRBV7-7|TRBJ2-2|.
TGTGCTAGCAGCTTTACCGTTGGGACCAACACCGGGGAGCTGTTTTTT
CASSFTVGTNTGELFF
>TRBD1|TRBV11-1|TRBJ2-7|few
TGTGCCAGCAGCTCCGGGACAGGGATGGGCTACGAGCAGTACTTC
CASSSGTGMGYEQYF
>.|TRBV4-3|TRBJ2-2|.
TGCGCCAGCAGCCAAGATTTTGTGCTACCCGGGACACATTTCACCGGGGAGCTGTTTTTT
CASSQDFVLPGTHFTGELFF
>.|TRBV7-3|TRBJ1-1|.
TGTGCCAGCAGCACCCCGTTGACAGGTACTGAAGCTTTCTTT
CASSTPLTGTEAFF
>.|TRBV6-5|TRBJ2-6|.
TGTGCCAGCAGTTACGAGGGGGCTGGGGCCAACGTCCTGACTTTC
CASSYEGAGANVLTF
>TRBD2|TRBV5-1|TRBJ2-5|once
TGCGCCAGCAGCTTGGAAGGCGGGAGGGAGACCCAGTACTTC
CASSLEGGRETQYF
>.|TRBV6-6|TRBJ2-5|.
TGTGCCAGCAGTGCTTCCGACGGCCCCTGGGAGACCCAGTACTTC
CASSASDGPWETQYF
>TRBD1|TRBV19|TRBJ2-2|few
TGTGCCACCCAGACAGGGTTAAACGGGGAGCTGTTTTTT
CATQTGLNGELFF
>.|TRBV5-1|TRBJ2-1|.
TGCGCCAGCACCTATCGAGGGGATGAGCAGTTCTTC
CASTYRGDEQFF
>.|TRBV27|TRBJ2-3|.
TGTGCCAGCAGTTTAAGATCAGATACGCAGTATTTT
CASSLRSDTQYF
>.|TRBV4-3|TRBJ2-6|.
TGCGCCAGCAGCCAAGGTCCTTCTGGGGCCAACGTCCTGACTTTC
CASSQGPSGANVLTF
>.|TRBV7-2|TRBJ1-2|.
TGTGCCAGCAGCTTAGCGCTCACAGGGAGAAGTGGCTACACCTTC
CASSLALTGRSGYTF
>.|TRBV30|TRBJ2-7|.
TGTGCCTGGAGCCCGGGGAGCTACGAGCAGTACTTC
CAWSPGSYEQYF
>.|TRBV29-1|TRBJ1-4|.
TGCAGCGTTGACGGGCAGACAAATGAAAAACTGTTTTTT
CSVDGQTNEKLFF
>TRBD2|TRBV7-2|TRBJ2-5|few
TGTGCCAGCAGCTCACGATTAGCGGGGGAGACCCAGTACTTC
CASSSRLAGETQYF
>.|TRBV7-9|TRBJ1-6|.
TGTGCCAGCAGCTTGGAAGGGAGGAGTACACCCCTCCACTTT
CASSLEGRSTPLHF
>TRBD2|TRBV7-9|TRBJ2-7|.
TGTGCCAGCAGCTTAGATGGGGGGGTCTCCTACGAGCAGTACTTC
CASSLDGGVSYEQYF
>.|TRBV29-1|TRBJ2-7|few
TGCAGCGTTGAAGATGAGACAGGCATCTACGAGCAGTACTTC
CSVEDETGIYEQYF
>.|TRBV7-6|TRBJ2-6|.
TGTGCCAGCAGCTCCCTTCGGGGCTCTGGGGCCAACGTCCTGACTTTC
CASSSLRGSGANVLTF
>.|TRBV20-1|TRBJ2-7|.
TGCAGTGCTAGAGAGTCCTACGAGCAGTACTTC
CSARESYEQYF
>TRBD2|TRBV30|TRBJ2-3|.
TGTGCCTGGAGTGGGGGTAGCGGGAGGATAGATACGCAGTATTTT
CAWSGGSGRIDTQYF
>.|TRBV30|TRBJ1-2|.
TGTGCCCGCTGGGACCGACAAATGTATGGCTACACCTTC
CARWDRQMYGYTF
>.|TRBV4-1|TRBJ2-3|.
TGCGCCAGCAGCCATGTATTGGGGCGTGAAGATACGCAGTATTTT
CASSHVLGREDTQYF
>.|TRBV7-2|TRBJ2-7|.
TGTGCCAGCAGCCCCACCCTGACTAGACAGTACGAGCAGTACTTC
CASSPTLTRQYEQYF
>.|TRBV29-1|TRBJ2-1|few
TGCAGCTTTTTTGTGGGTGTGGCCCGCCGGCGGTATGAGCAGTTCTTC
CSFFVGVARRRYEQFF
>TRBD1|TRBV18|TRBJ2-2|few
TGTGCCAGCTCCCCCGGACAGGGGGACACCGGGGAGCTGTTTTTT
CASSPGQGDTGELFF
>.|TRBV20-1|TRBJ2-3|.
TGCAGTGCACACACAGATACGCAGTATTTT
CSAHTDTQYF
>.|TRBV5-1|TRBJ1-3|few
TGCGCCAGCAGCTACCAGGACCCCTTCGACACCATATATTTT
CASSYQDPFDTIYF
>TRBD1|TRBV5-1|TRBJ1-6|.
TGCGCCAGCAGCCTGACCGCGACGGACAGGGTCTCTAATTCACCCCTCCACTTT
CASSLTATDRVSNSPLHF
>.|TRBV7-9|TRBJ2-4|.
TGTGCCAGCAGCATTCAGACAGGCACCTCACTAGCCAAAAACATTCAGTACTTC
CASSIQTGTSLAKNIQYF
>.|TRBV6-6|TRBJ1-4|few
TGTGCCAGCAGTTACGCAGACCCTAATGAAAAACTGTTTTTT
CASSYADPNEKLFF
>.|TRBV4-3|TRBJ1-6|few
TGCGCCAGCAGCCGAGAAATCTATAATTCACCCCTCCACTTT
CASSREIYNSPLHF
>.|TRBV6-5|TRBJ1-3|few
TGTGCCAGCAGTTACCGGGCGGGGGGTAGAAACACCATATATTTT
CASSYRAGGRNTIYF
>TRBD2|TRBV7-2|TRBJ2-7|.
TGTGCCAGCAGCCCCCCGGGGGGCGAGCAGTACTTC
CASSPPGGEQYF
>.|TRBV6-5|TRBJ1-1|.
TGTGCCAGCAGTCTACGACGCGAACCGAACACTGAAGCTTTCTTT
CASSLRREPNTEAFF
>.|TRBV30|TRBJ2-2|few
TGTGCCTGGAGCCGGAGCCACACCGGGGAGCTGTTTTTT
CAWSRSHTGELFF
>.|TRBV2|TRBJ1-4|.
TGTGCCAGCAGTGGGGCGACAGGAAGGATCGAAAAACTGTTTTTT
CASSGATGRIEKLFF
>.|TRBV21-1|TRBJ2-2|.
TGTGCCAGCAGCAAACGAGTTTACGAGGCGAACACCGGGGAGCTGTTTTTT
CASSKRVYEANTGELFF
>TRBD2|TRBV29-1|TRBJ2-5|.
TGCAGCGTTCCGACCACTAGCGGGAGGGCTGAGACCCAGTACTTC
CSVPTTSGRAETQYF
>TRBD1|TRBV4-1|TRBJ2-5|.
TGCGCCAGCAGCCATCTTGACCAGGGGGCAGCGACCCAGTACTTC
CASSHLDQGAATQYF
>TRBD2|TRBV9|TRBJ2-3|few
TGTGCCAGCAGCCCGTTATCTGGCGGGAGGGTAGATACGCAGTATTTT
CASSPLSGGRVDTQYF
>.|TRBV6-6|TRBJ2-3|.
TGTGCCAGCAGTTTCCCGAGGGGGGAGGGAGATACGCAGTATTTT
CASSFPRGEGDTQYF
>.|TRBV5-1|TRBJ2-5|.
TGCGCCAGCAGCCGTGGCACCGGAGAAGAGACCCAGTACTTC
CASSRGTGEETQYF
>.|TRBV29-1|TRBJ2-3|few
TGCAGCGTTGGCCCAGCGGGCACAGATACGCAGTATTTT
CSVGPAGTDTQYF
>.|TRBV5-1|TRBJ2-3|.
TGCGCCAGCCGCCCGCTTGGTTTGAGCACAGATACGCAGTATTTT
CASRPLGLSTDTQYF
>.|TRBV30|TRBJ2-7|.
TGTGCCTGGACCGGGAGCTCCTACGAGCAGTACTTC
CAWTGSSYEQYF
>.|TRBV29-1|TRBJ1-1|few
TGCAGCGGTGGCGGTCGGACGACTGAAGCTTTCTTT
CSGGGRTTEAFF
>.|TRBV29-1|TRBJ1-1|.
TGCAGCGCCTGGCGCAGGGAGGGCACTGAAGCTTTCTTT
CSAWRREGTEAFF
>.|TRBV15|TRBJ2-3|.
TGTGCCACCAGCAGAGTAGGGGTGGATACGCAGTATTTT
CATSRVGVDTQYF
>.|TRBV29-1|TRBJ2-3|.
TGCAGCGTTGAAGATGAGTCCGGAGGAGATACGCAGTATTTT
CSVEDESGGDTQYF
>TRBD2|TRBV5-6|TRBJ2-2|.
TGTGCCAGCAGCTTGGTATCTAGCGGGAACACCGGGGAGCTGTTTTTT
CASSLVSSGNTGELFF